A single TCR beta chain is shown here with its context. In the authors' workflow: It was from reference gene primer amplification that nucleated cell counts were estimated. The table came from immunoSEQ multiplex PCR; TCRdb's copy has only in-frame clones and leaves some out. The V and J calls and clone size are taken from that table; D and trimming were inferred from the DNA. The data contain around 100,000 clones, about 92% of them singletons. This record belongs to a study of blood T cell repertoires in COVID-19. Turning to the study itself: Samples taken during acute and convalescent COVID-19 were collected in the United States, Italy and Spain. Sources were T cells, B-cell-depleted T cells, or PBMCs; the material itself was cDNA or gDNA.

CDR1 MNHEY and CDR2 SVGAGI come from the germline V gene. CDR3 length: 11 amino acids. With V trimmed by 6 bases and J by 14 bases, 4 bases remained unmatched. The sequence derives from a man aged 50 to 59 with active COVID-19. The chain employs TRBV6-5 and TRBJ2-1, with TRBD2 identical over 10 bases. Sequenced input: peripheral blood. CDR3 DNA: TGTGCCAGCAGCCCCGGGACTAGCGAGTTCTTC. This codes for CASSPGTSEFF.